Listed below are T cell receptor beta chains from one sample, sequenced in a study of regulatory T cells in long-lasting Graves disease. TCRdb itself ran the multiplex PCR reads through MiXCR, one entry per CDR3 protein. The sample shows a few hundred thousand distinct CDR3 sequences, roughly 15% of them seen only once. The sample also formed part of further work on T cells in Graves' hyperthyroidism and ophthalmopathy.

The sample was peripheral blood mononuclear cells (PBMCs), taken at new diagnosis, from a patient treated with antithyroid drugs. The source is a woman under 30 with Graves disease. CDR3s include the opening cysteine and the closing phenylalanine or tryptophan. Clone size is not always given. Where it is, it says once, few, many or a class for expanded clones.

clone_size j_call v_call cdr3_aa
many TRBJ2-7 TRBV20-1 CSASYSMTGTHEQYF
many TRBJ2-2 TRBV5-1 CASSLVWGNTGELFF
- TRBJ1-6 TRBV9 CASSAGTGGRDSPLHF
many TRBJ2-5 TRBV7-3 CASSRDFGETQYF
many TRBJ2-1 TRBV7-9 CASSPKSNEQFF
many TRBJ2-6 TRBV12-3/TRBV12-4 CASSFRLAGGLGAGANVLTF
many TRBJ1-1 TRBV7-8 CASSWGPPDTEAFF
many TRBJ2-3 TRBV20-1 CSARPTSGGAQYF
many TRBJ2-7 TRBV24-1 CATSDTSGTAAHEQYF
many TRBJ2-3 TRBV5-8 CASSRAAGNRADTQYF
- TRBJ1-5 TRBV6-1 CASNPGNQPQHF
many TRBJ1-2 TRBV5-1 CASSLDGGYGYTF
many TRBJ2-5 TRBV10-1 CASSPRGTGPGETQYF
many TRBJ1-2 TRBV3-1 CASSQARGGGYTF
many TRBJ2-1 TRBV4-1 CASSQLNLIAYNEQFF
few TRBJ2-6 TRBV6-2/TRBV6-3 CASSYSLMAASGANVLTF
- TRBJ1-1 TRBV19 CASCRGGLNTEAFF